The rows below give T cell receptor beta chains drawn from one sample of a study of T cell repertoires in cytomegalovirus infection. TCRdb re-analysed the reads in MiXCR, keeping a single row per CDR3 protein. Among 250,000 or so distinct CDR3 sequences listed, over 15% were seen once. Sequenced: CD8+ T cells from PBMCs. Receptor source: a human donor in good health (CMV status not recorded). Some clones in this sample may be carry-over from other donors' samples. Both conserved end residues are trimmed from each CDR3.

j_gene	v_gene	CDR3aa
TRBJ2-3	TRBV10-3	AIMGEGPDTQY
TRBJ2-1	TRBV29-1	SVETGLEFEQF
TRBJ2-5	TRBV28	ASSLYTEEETQY
TRBJ1-2	TRBV5-6	ASSFDRTTYGYT
TRBJ1-1	TRBV7-9	ASSGARGPRGTEAF
TRBJ2-1	TRBV24-1	ATSDSGEFSEQF
TRBJ1-1	TRBV20-1	SASKEPRSEAF
TRBJ2-3	TRBV28	ASLKGIMETDTQY
TRBJ2-7	TRBV7-2	ASSVIGGTGGFFYEQY
TRBJ1-1	TRBV4-1	ASSQEATGGTEAF
TRBJ2-1	TRBV7-8	ASSLAHGALGHTPNEQF
TRBJ2-5	TRBV7-8	ASSVALAGGAYQETQY
TRBJ2-7	TRBV19	ASSIDRDSTSYEQY
TRBJ1-5	TRBV5-5	ASSFLLRNQPQH
TRBJ1-1	TRBV20-1	SAMDSSSEAF
TRBJ1-1	TRBV4-3	ASSQEWGNTEAF
TRBJ2-5	TRBV7-9	ASSPDSQETQY
TRBJ2-7	TRBV28	ASNLQGTGYEQY
TRBJ1-4	TRBV7-2	ASNEGSTNEKLF
TRBJ2-1	TRBV6-2/TRBV6-3	ASRRTGSSYNEQF
TRBJ2-1	TRBV19	ASSSAGGREQF
TRBJ1-4	TRBV7-8	ASSPTRGPTNEKLF
TRBJ1-4	TRBV6-5	ASSYHPQVDEKLF
TRBJ1-5	TRBV7-6	ASSLEASSNQPQH
TRBJ1-6	TRBV6-2/TRBV6-3	ASSLPGARNSPLH
TRBJ1-1	TRBV12-3/TRBV12-4	ASSLNPGANTEAF